This T cell receptor beta chain is drawn from a study of post-analysis software for immune sequencing data. V was shortened by 1 base and J by 9 bases, with 16 bases between the two germline ends. The germline V gene has CDR1 MGHDK and CDR2 SYGVNS. The CDR3 is made up of 15 amino acids. Comments on this clonotype: Its target is not known.

Study-wide results and limits: F measure grouped same-batch samples tightly together. Controls had lower frequencies than patients of about 5 TRBV segments, which included TRBV5-6, TRBV5-1 and TRBV20-1.

Each TCR beta cDNA library carried unique molecular identifiers. The T cell input of roughly 0.9 to 10 million gave roughly 0.5 million cDNA molecules. Via MiXCR, TCRdb re-called the PCR reads, giving one row per CDR3 protein. The sample comprises a few hundred thousand distinct CDR3 sequences, just over 35% of which are singletons, and less than 6% rests with the top ten. The source of this sequence is a girl aged 5 to 17 with multiple sclerosis. V gene TRBV25-1 combines with J gene TRBJ2-1; no definite D call. Sample: blood. This chain's CDR3 is CASSESDFSGIEQFF. The CDR3 DNA reads as TGTGCCAGCAGTGAATCTGACTTCTCAGGTATTGAGCAGTTCTTC.